Below are 8 T cell receptor beta chains sequenced from a single sample in a study of T cell responses to AZD1222 COVID-19 vaccine. Assay used: immunoSEQ multiplex PCR; TCRdb lists only in-frame clones, some missing. The table lists 130,000 to 150,000 clones, about 81% of them singletons. The sequencing used peripheral blood, collected on day 0 of MenACWY control vaccination. The receptor set was obtained from an adult in good health.

The rearrangement joins TRBV5-1 to TRBJ2-3; D unclear. The ends were cut back, 7 bases at V and 0 bases at J, with 15 bases in the middle. The CDR3 runs 15 residues. The germline CDR1 and CDR2 sequences are SGHRS and YFSETQ. The CDR3 protein is CASHRGQSSTDTQYF. The CDR3 DNA follows: TGCGCCAGCCACCGTGGGCAGTCTAGCACAGATACGCAGTATTTT.

The rearrangement links TRBV7-9 to TRBJ1-4, with D unclear. The V gene's germline CDR1 is SEHNR and CDR2 FQNEAQ (reference sequence). V dropped 3 bases and J dropped 0 bases, with 5 bases sitting between them. This CDR3 spans 14 amino acids. Written as DNA, the CDR3 is TGTGCCAGCAGCTTGGCAACAACTAATGAAAAACTGTTTTTT. This sequence encodes CASSLATTNEKLFF. The full variable domain, its missing parts supplied by reference TRBV7-9 and TRBJ1-4, is DTGVSQNPRHKITKRGQNVTFRCDPISEHNRLYWYRQTLGQGPEFLTYFQNEAQLEKSRLLSDRFSAERPKGSFSTLEIQRTEQGDSAMYLCASSLATTNEKLFFGSGTQLSVL.

V and J are TRBV14 and TRBJ2-2; no firm D call. The V gene lost 4 bases and the J gene lost 0 bases, with 12 bases spanning the gap. The CDR3 has 16 residues. Germline CDR1 and CDR2: SGHDN and FVKESK. CDR3 amino acids: CASSRLRASNTGELFF. The CDR3 region has the DNA TGTGCCAGCAGCCGCCTCAGAGCTTCGAACACCGGGGAGCTGTTTTTT.

The chain joins TRBV4-2 to TRBJ1-2, with D unclear. V lost 0 bases and J lost 0, with 14 bases in between. Germline CDR1 LGHNA, CDR2 YNFKEQ. The CDR3 extends over 17 amino acids. The CDR3 loop reads CASSQDPDSKANYGYTF. CDR3 in DNA: TGTGCCAGCAGCCAAGATCCCGATTCCAAAGCTAACTATGGCTACACCTTC.

The chain is built from TRBV25-1 and TRBJ1-2; D remains unclear. Germline V gives CDR1 MGHDK, CDR2 SYGVNS. The V end was cut by 5 bases, the J end by 8 bases, with 9 bases between. The CDR3 has 11 amino acids. CDR3 bases: TGTGCCAGCAGTAGCACAGTAGGCTACACCTTC. Encoded protein: CASSSTVGYTF.

The J gene is TRBJ2-3, the V gene TRBV27; TRBD2 matches 10 bases. Germline V gene sequence: CDR1 MNHEY, CDR2 SMNVEV (reference sequence). V was clipped by 3 bases and J by 7 bases; unmatched bases: 10. The CDR3 is 16 residues long. CDR3 region: CASSFRASGGGHTQYF. DNA of the CDR3: TGTGCCAGCAGTTTCCGGGCTAGCGGGGGAGGTCATACGCAGTATTTT.

The rearrangement links TRBV7-8 to TRBJ1-5; D is unclear. Trimming cost V 3 bases and J 0 bases, with 12 bases left between them. The CDR3 has 16 residues. Germline V gives CDR1 SGHVS, CDR2 FQNEAQ. Written as DNA, the CDR3 is TGTGCCAGCAGCTTTTCAGAGTACCATAGCAATCAGCCCCAGCATTTT. Its protein is CASSFSEYHSNQPQHF.

The CDR3, as DNA: TGTGCCAGCTCAGGGGGATCCTCTGGGGCCAACGTCCTGACTTTC. This sequence encodes CASSGGSSGANVLTF. The chain uses TRBV18 and TRBJ2-6; TRBD1 or TRBD2 may be the D gene (5 bases each). Germline V gene sequence: CDR1 KGHSH, CDR2 LQKENI. This CDR3 contains 15 residues. V was cut by 5 bases and J by 0 bases, with 8 bases left in between.